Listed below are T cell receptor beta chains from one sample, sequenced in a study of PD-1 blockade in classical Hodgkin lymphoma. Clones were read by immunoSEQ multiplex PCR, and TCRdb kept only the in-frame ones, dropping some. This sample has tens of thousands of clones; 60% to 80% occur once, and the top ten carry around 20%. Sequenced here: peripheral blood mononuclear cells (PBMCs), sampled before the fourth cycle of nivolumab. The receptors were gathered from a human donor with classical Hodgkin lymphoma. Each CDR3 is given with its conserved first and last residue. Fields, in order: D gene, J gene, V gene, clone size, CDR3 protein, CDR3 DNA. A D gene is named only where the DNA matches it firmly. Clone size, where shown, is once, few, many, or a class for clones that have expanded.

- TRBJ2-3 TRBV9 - CASSVGSPDTQYF TGTGCCAGCAGCGTTGGGTCCCCAGATACGCAGTATTTT
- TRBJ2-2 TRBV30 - CASTRRSRSGELFF TGTGCCTCCACTAGGCGGTCGCGGTCCGGGGAGCTGTTTTTT
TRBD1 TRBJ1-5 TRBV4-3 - CASSQDEFSTGRNQPQHF TGCGCCAGCAGCCAAGATGAATTTTCGACAGGGCGCAATCAGCCCCAGCATTTT
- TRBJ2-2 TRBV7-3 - CASSLTASRWELFF TGTGCCAGCAGCTTAACGGCTAGCCGCTGGGAGCTGTTTTTT
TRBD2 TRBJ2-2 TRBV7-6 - CASSLYGGAGNTGELFF TGTGCCAGCAGCTTATACGGGGGGGCCGGAAACACCGGGGAGCTGTTTTTT
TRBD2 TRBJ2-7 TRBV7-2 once CASSLKLRGGGYEQYF TGTGCCAGCAGCTTAAAATTGCGGGGGGGCGGGTACGAGCAGTACTTC
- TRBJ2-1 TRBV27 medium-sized CASSISGLLGNEQFF TGTGCCAGCAGCATCTCGGGCCTCCTGGGCAATGAGCAGTTCTTC
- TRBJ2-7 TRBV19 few CASGDRLSAYEQYF TGTGCCAGTGGTGACAGGCTCAGCGCCTACGAGCAGTACTTC
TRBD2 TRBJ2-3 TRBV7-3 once CASSLTSGHTDTQYF TGTGCCAGCAGCTTAACTAGCGGGCACACAGATACGCAGTATTTT
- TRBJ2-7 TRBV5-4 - CASSPDKSRSSYEQYF TGTGCCAGCAGCCCGGACAAGTCCAGGAGCTCCTACGAGCAGTACTTC
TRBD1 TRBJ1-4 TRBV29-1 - CSAVRGTGFEKLFF TGCAGCGCAGTTCGGGGGACAGGGTTTGAAAAACTGTTTTTT
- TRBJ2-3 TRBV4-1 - CASSQDDREGTDTQYF TGCGCCAGCAGCCAAGATGATAGGGAGGGCACAGATACGCAGTATTTT
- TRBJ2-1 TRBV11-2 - CASSLGIGSSYNEQFF TGTGCCAGCAGCTTAGGAATCGGTAGCTCCTACAATGAGCAGTTCTTC
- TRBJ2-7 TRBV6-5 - CASSPFYEQYF TGTGCCAGCAGCCCGTTCTACGAGCAGTACTTC
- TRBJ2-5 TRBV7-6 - CASSLAETQYF TGTGCCAGCAGCTTAGCGGAGACCCAGTACTTC